This passage covers 6 T cell receptor beta chains from one sample sequenced in a study of blood T cell repertoires in COVID-19. Using immunoSEQ multiplex PCR, the repertoire was profiled, and TCRdb retains in-frame clones only, with some absent. The repertoire holds 200,000 or so clones, 86% seen once, with nearly 4.5% in the top ten. Sequencing was performed on peripheral blood. The origin of the receptors is a man aged 45 to 65 with acute or convalescent COVID-19.

This clone appeared once. This sequence joins TRBV18 and TRBJ1-1; D uncertain. CDR3 length equals 13 residues. Germline CDR1 reads KGHSH; CDR2 reads LQKENI. Between the trimmed V and J ends, which lost 5 bases and 0 bases, there was a span of 7 bases. The CDR3 loop reads CASSAGMNTEAFF. Written as DNA, the CDR3 is TGTGCCAGCTCAGCTGGCATGAACACTGAAGCTTTCTTT.

The rearrangement uses TRBV5-1 and TRBJ2-5, with D unclear. Trimming left V 4 bases short and J 2 bases short, with 15 bases between. This CDR3 is built from 15 residues. Germline V lookup: CDR1 SGHRS, CDR2 YFSETQ. The CDR3 coding sequence is TGCGCCAGCAGCGTACAGCCACCCCCGCAAGAGACCCAGTACTTC. Its translation is CASSVQPPPQETQYF.

The V gene is TRBV18, the J gene TRBJ1-2, with TRBD1 matching 8 bases. Germline V CDR1 and CDR2: KGHSH, LQKENI. Trimming took 4 bases from V and 8 from J; bases not matched to a gene: 3. The CDR3 runs 12 residues. The CDR3: CASSHTGGGYTF. CDR3 DNA: TGTGCCAGCTCACATACAGGGGGAGGCTACACCTTC.

The chain carries TRBV19 and TRBJ1-6, with D perhaps matching TRBD1 (5 bases). The length of the CDR3 is 15 residues. Per germline, CDR1 LNHDA and CDR2 SQIVND (reference sequence). Trimming shortened V by 1 base and J by 7 bases, and 11 bases separated the two germline ends. Here the CDR3 DNA reads TGTGCCAGTAGTATAGGGTCCCGGGGGAATTCACCCCTCCACTTT. Residues: CASSIGSRGNSPLHF. The full variable domain, its missing parts supplied by reference TRBV19 and TRBJ1-6, is DGGITQSPKYLFRKEGQNVTLSCEQNLNHDAMYWYRQDPGQGLRLIYYSQIVNDFQKGDIAEGYSVSREKKESFPLTVTSAQKNPTAFYLCASSIGSRGNSPLHFGNGTRLTVT.

This clone came up many times. The chain links TRBV4-1 to TRBJ1-2; D is ambiguous. V was cut by 0 bases and J by 5 bases, with 16 bases left in between. This CDR3 contains 16 residues. The germline V gene has CDR1 MGHRA and CDR2 YSYEKL. The CDR3 DNA follows: TGCGCCAGCAGCCAAGATCGTAACAGCCTGTCGTATGGCTACACCTTC. This encodes CASSQDRNSLSYGYTF.

This sequence joins TRBV9 and TRBJ2-1; 13 positions match TRBD2. Germline V gene sequence: CDR1 SGDLS, CDR2 YYNGEE. With V trimmed by 0 bases and J by 5 bases, 5 bases remained unmatched. CDR3 length: 17 residues. Written as DNA, the CDR3 is TGTGCCAGCAGCGTAGGGACTAGCGGGGGCCTTAACAATGAGCAGTTCTTC. Residues: CASSVGTSGGLNNEQFF.